A selection of T cell receptor beta chains follows, all from one sample in a study of beta chain features in type 1 diabetes. Data came from immunoSEQ multiplex PCR; TCRdb stores just in-frame clones and leaves some out. The top ten clones hold more than 0.015% of a sample with 350,000 to 450,000 clones, about 14% of them seen once. Material for sequencing was naive CD4+ T cells from blood. All receptors derive from a young woman in good health. The conserved cysteine and the conserved F or W are not part of the CDR3 here. A D gene is named only where the DNA matches it firmly. For some rows the clone size is stated as once, few or many, or as a class when expanded; others skip it.

TRBV18	NA	11	NA	TRBJ2-7	ASSPLGGYEQY
TRBV19	NA	12	TRBD2	TRBJ2-7	ASSSSSGRREQY
TRBV5-1	few	12	NA	TRBJ1-4	ASSLSPANEKLF
TRBV20-1	NA	9	NA	TRBJ2-1	SARLDYEQF
TRBV9	NA	12	NA	TRBJ1-5	ASSVGDTNQPQH
TRBV7-3	few	15	NA	TRBJ1-1	ASSLIARGVGNTEAF
TRBV5-1	NA	12	NA	TRBJ2-1	ASSSGFGGDEQF
TRBV28	NA	13	NA	TRBJ1-1	ASNIPGVQNTEAF
TRBV10-3	few	15	TRBD2	TRBJ2-2	AISAGGDRPNTGELF
TRBV6-6	few	12	NA	TRBJ1-2	ASSYSPGNYGYT
TRBV30	few	14	TRBD2	TRBJ2-1	AWSGGTSGGNNEQF
TRBV7-9	NA	11	NA	TRBJ2-7	ASSTVLWDEQY
TRBV5-5	NA	13	NA	TRBJ2-2	ASSLRQGGTGELF
TRBV7-2	NA	13	NA	TRBJ2-1	ASSLDGSSYNEQF
TRBV28	NA	10	TRBD1	TRBJ2-7	ASSFMTGKQY
TRBV4-3	few	14	TRBD1	TRBJ2-7	ASSQAYGQGRGEQY
TRBV7-9	few	13	NA	TRBJ1-1	ASSFQQPPNTEAF
TRBV11-2	NA	14	NA	TRBJ2-7	ASSSLSVGGSYEQY